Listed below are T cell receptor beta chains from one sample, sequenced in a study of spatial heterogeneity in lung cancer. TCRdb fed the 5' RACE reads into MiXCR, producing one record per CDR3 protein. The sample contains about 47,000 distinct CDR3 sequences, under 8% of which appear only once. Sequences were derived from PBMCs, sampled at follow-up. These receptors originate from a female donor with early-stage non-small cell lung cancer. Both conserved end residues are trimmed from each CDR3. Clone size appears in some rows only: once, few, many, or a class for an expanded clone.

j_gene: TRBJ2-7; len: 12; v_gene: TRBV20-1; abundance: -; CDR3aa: SAGAGGAFYEQY
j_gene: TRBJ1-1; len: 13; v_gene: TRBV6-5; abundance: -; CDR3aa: ASSYFPTMNTEAF
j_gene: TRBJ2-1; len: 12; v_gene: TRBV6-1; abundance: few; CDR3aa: ASSATGGRDEQF
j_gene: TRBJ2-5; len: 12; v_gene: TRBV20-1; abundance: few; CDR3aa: SARDWATAETQY
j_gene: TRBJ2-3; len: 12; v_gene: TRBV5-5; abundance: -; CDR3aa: ASSSGSPQDTQY
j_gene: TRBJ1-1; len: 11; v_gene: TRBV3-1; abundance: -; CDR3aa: ASSQGPITEAF
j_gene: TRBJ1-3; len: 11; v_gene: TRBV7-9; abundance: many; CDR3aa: ASLQGARNTIY
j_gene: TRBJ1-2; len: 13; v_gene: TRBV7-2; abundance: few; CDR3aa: ASSSQTGVWYGYT
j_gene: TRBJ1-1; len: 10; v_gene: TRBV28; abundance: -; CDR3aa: ASSLSQGVAF
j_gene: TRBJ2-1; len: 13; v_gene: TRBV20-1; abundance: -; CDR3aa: SGDSRTGFYNEQF
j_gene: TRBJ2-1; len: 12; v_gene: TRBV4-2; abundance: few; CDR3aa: ASSQDFRANEQF
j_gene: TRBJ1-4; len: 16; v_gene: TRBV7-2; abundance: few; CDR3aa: ASSFHPLRDGNNEKLF
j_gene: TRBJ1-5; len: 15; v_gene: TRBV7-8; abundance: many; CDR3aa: ASSLEAQTGFNQPQH
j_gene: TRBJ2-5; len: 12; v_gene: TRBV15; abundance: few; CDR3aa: ATSRDQGEETQY
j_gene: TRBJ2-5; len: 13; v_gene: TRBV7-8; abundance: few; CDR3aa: ASSPAGGGRETQY
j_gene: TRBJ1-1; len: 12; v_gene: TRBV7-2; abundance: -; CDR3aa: ASSFKTGGTEAF
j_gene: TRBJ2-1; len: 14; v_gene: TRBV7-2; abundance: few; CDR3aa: ASSLVPGPSYNEQF
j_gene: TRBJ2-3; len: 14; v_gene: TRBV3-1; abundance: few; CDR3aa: ASRGLAGGSTDTQY
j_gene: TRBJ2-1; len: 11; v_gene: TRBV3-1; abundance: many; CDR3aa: ASSQGEGYEQF
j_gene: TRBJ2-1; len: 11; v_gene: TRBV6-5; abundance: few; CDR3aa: ASRIPGGDEQF
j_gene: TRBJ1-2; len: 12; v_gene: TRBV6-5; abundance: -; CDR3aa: ASSYGYSNYGYT
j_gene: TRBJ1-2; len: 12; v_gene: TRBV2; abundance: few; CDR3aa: ASSGAGIIHGYT
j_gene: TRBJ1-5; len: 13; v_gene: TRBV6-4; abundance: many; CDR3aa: ARAAAPAPNQPQH
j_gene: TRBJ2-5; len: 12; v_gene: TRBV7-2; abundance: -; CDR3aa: ASSFRGAQETQY
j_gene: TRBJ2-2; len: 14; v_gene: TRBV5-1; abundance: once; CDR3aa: ASSFRTSGFTGELF
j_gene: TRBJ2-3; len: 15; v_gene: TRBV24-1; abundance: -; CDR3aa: ATGDPRVGFHRDTQY
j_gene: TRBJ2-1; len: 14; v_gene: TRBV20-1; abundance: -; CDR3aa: SARLLDGSTYNEQF
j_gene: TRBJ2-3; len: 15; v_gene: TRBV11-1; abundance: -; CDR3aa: ASSKPGLARPADTQY
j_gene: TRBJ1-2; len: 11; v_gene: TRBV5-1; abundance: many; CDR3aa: ASSLGPNYGYT
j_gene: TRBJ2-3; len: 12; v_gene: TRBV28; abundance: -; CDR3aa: ASSFSGFTDTQY
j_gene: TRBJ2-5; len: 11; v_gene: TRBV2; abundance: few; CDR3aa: ASILSPTWTQY
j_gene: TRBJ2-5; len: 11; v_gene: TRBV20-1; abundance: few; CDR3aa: SASLVSQETQY
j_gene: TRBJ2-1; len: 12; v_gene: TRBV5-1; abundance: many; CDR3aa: ASNLMSQDNEQF
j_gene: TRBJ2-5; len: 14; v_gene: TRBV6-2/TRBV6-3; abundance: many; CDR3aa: ASSTVGGPVKETQY
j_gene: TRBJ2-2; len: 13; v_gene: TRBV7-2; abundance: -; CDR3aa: ASSKDSLNTGELF
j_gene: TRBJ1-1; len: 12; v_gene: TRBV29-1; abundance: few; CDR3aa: SGHRGQGSTEAF
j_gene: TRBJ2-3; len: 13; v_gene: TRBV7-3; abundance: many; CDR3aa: ASSLTGYVLDTQY
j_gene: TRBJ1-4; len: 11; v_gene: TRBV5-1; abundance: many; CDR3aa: ASSSRLGEKLF
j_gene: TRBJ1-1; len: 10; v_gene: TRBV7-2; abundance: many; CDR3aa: ASSQDGRRAF
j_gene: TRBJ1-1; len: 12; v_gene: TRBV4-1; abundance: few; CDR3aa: ASSQSEMNTEAF
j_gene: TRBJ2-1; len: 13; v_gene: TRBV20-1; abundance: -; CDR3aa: SARPPGQGSNEQF